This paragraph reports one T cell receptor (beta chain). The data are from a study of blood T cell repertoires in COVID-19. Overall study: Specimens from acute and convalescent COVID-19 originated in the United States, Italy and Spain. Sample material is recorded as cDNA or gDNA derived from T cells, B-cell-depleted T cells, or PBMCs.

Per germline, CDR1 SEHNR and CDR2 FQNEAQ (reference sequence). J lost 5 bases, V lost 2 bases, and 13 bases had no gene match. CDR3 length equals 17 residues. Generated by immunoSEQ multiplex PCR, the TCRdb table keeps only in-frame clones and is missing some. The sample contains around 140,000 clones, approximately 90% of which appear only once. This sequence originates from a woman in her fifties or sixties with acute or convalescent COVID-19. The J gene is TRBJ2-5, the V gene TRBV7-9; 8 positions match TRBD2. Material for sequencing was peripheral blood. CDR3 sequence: CASSLKGSGTYGETQYF. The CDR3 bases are TGTGCCAGCAGCTTAAAGGGTAGCGGGACGTATGGGGAGACCCAGTACTTC.